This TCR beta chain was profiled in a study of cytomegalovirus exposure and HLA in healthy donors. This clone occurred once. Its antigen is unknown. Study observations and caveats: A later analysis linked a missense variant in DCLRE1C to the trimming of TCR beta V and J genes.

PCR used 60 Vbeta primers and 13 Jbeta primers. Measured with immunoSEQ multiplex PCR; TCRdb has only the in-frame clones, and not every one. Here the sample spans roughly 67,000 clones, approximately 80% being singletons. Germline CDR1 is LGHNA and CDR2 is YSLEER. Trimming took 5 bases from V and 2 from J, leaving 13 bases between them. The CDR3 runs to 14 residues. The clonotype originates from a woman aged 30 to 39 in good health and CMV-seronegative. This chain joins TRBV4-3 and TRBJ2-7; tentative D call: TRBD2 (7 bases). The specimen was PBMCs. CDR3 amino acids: CASSIRGGPYEQYF. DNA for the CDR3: TGCGCCAGCAGCATAAGGGGGGGCCCCTACGAGCAGTACTTC.